These 18 T cell receptor beta chains were all obtained from the same sample, sequenced in a study of control samples from healthy donors and cancer patients. Here immunoSEQ multiplex PCR was the method, and the copy in TCRdb shows in-frame clones only, minus some. The data show 350,000 to 450,000 clones, about nine tenths seen once. The sample comprised PBMCs. Every receptor here comes from a middle-aged man with head and neck cancer.

DNA of the CDR3: TGCGCCAGCAGTGAACAGGGGGAGACCCAGTACTTC. The encoded protein is CASSEQGETQYF. The rearrangement joins TRBV10-2 to TRBJ2-5, with TRBD1 matching 7 bases. The J segment lost 5 bases and the V segment lost 3 bases, leaving 0 bases of the junction unmatched. The CDR3 has 12 residues. Germline V CDR1 and CDR2: WSHSY, SAAADI.

The V call is TRBV19, the J call TRBJ2-7, with TRBD2 matching 9 bases. Germline V gives CDR1 LNHDA, CDR2 SQIVND (reference sequence). CDR3 size: 15 residues. Trimming took 6 bases from V and 4 from J; bases not matched to a gene: 10. CDR3 loop: CASSDGSGGFYEQYF. CDR3 nucleotide sequence: TGTGCCAGTAGCGACGGTAGCGGGGGATTTTACGAGCAGTACTTC.

This chain links TRBV6-2 or TRBV6-3 with TRBJ1-5; D not certain. This CDR3 region has 15 residues. From germline, CDR1 is MNHEY and CDR2 SVGEGT. V lost 1 base and J lost 1, with 8 bases in between. CDR3 DNA sequence: TGTGCCAGCAGTTACTTGGACGGAAGCAATCAGCCCCAGCATTTT. The encoded protein is CASSYLDGSNQPQHF.

The V call is TRBV9, the J call TRBJ1-5; TRBD1 is a possible D gene (6 bases). Trimming left V 4 bases short and J 6 bases short, with 17 bases between. CDR3 length: 15 amino acids. Germline assignment: CDR1 SGDLS and CDR2 YYNGEE. In DNA form, the CDR3 reads TGTGCCAGCAGCCCATCTTCCAGGGGCGGTCAGCCCCAGCATTTT. Amino acid sequence: CASSPSSRGGQPQHF.

CDR3: CASSPRTEHFYEQYF. CDR3 nucleotides: TGTGCCAGCAGCCCCCGGACAGAACACTTCTACGAGCAGTACTTC. The chain is built from TRBV9 and TRBJ2-7; D is perhaps TRBD1 (6 bases). The germline V and J ends were trimmed by 4 bases and 3 bases, with 17 bases remaining between them. The germline gives CDR1 SGDLS, CDR2 YYNGEE. The length of the CDR3 is 15 residues.

The chain uses TRBV12-3 or TRBV12-4 and TRBJ1-6; D is uncertain. The CDR3 contains 13 residues. The V end lost 7 bases, the J end lost 13 bases, and 17 bases lay between the germline ends. The CDR3 sequence is CASTPEAGYPLHF. The CDR3 nucleotides read TGTGCCAGCACCCCGGAGGCGGGCTATCCCCTCCACTTT.

The V call is TRBV13, the J call TRBJ1-4; maybe TRBD1 (5 bases). CDR1 and CDR2 from the germline V gene are PRHDT and FYEKMQ (reference sequence). The CDR3 spans 16 residues. The V end was cut by 0 bases, the J end by 3 bases, with 11 bases between. The CDR3 coding sequence is TGTGCCAGCAGCTTAGGCCGTCGGGGGGCTAATGAAAAACTGTTTTTT. It yields the protein CASSLGRRGANEKLFF.

This clone occurred once. The chain joins TRBV2 to TRBJ2-5; TRBD1 aligns across 8 bases. With 6 bases clipped from V and 5 bases from J, the junction kept 8 bases outside the gene matches. The CDR3 loop spans 14 amino acids. Germline V gene lookup returns CDR1 SNHLY and CDR2 FYNNEI. CDR3 protein: CASRGAGGWETQYF. The CDR3 nucleotides are TGTGCCAGCAGGGGGGCAGGGGGCTGGGAGACCCAGTACTTC. The full variable domain, with the rest looked up from reference TRBV2 and TRBJ2-5, is EPEVTQTPSHQVTQMGQEVILRCVPISNHLYFYWYRQILGQKVEFLVSFYNNEISEKSEIFDDQFSVERPDGSNFTLKIRSTKLEDSAMYFCASRGAGGWETQYFGPGTRLLVL.

The chain carries TRBV6-5 and TRBJ1-4; the match to TRBD1 covers 9 bases. The V and J ends lost 4 bases and 8 bases, in that order; junction bases with no gene match: 5. CDR3 length: 14 amino acids. Germline V gene lookup returns CDR1 MNHEY and CDR2 SVGAGI. This chain's CDR3 is CASSSTGGREKLFF. The CDR3 nucleotides read TGTGCCAGCAGTTCGACAGGGGGGAGGGAAAAACTGTTTTTT.

J is TRBJ2-3 and V is TRBV14; unclear D gene. The germline V and J ends were trimmed by 4 bases and 1 base, with 9 bases remaining between them. CDR3 length: 14 amino acids. Germline V gene lookup returns CDR1 SGHDN and CDR2 FVKESK. CDR3 loop: CASSRSIRTDTQYF. The CDR3 nucleotides read TGTGCCAGCAGCCGTTCTATACGCACAGATACGCAGTATTTT.

The genes are TRBV7-8 and TRBJ1-1, with D possibly matching TRBD1 (6 bases). CDR3 size: 15 residues. CDR1 is SGHVS and CDR2 is FQNEAQ in the germline V gene. The V end lost 5 bases, the J end lost 4 bases, and 17 bases lay between the germline ends. CDR3 amino acids: CASSPRSGGGTEAFF. CDR3 DNA: TGTGCCAGCAGCCCCCGGAGTGGGGGCGGCACTGAAGCTTTCTTT.

The chain couples TRBV10-1 to TRBJ2-2; 9 bases line up with TRBD1. Germline CDR1 reads WNHNN; CDR2 reads SYGVQD (reference sequence). V was pared by 2 bases and J by 1 base, with 5 bases of the junction left unmatched. This CDR3 is 17 amino acids long. This chain's CDR3 is CASSERDRALNTGELFF. DNA for the CDR3: TGCGCCAGCAGTGAGCGGGACAGGGCATTGAACACCGGGGAGCTGTTTTTT.

The J gene is TRBJ1-3, the V gene TRBV6-5; 9 nucleotides agree with TRBD1. Per germline, CDR1 MNHEY and CDR2 SVGAGI. V was clipped by 6 bases and J by 4 bases; unmatched bases: 4. The CDR3 has 14 residues. The CDR3 DNA reads TGTGCCAGCAGGGGGACAGGGACCGGAAACACCATATATTTT. This translates into CASRGTGTGNTIYF.

V and J are TRBV7-2 and TRBJ2-5; TRBD2 aligns across 9 bases. The trim removed 5 bases at V and 5 bases at J, leaving 12 bases unmatched. CDR1 is SGHTA and CDR2 is FQGNSA in the germline V gene. The CDR3 contains 16 residues. CDR3 protein: CASSPRASGERETQYF. The CDR3 DNA follows: TGTGCCAGCAGCCCACGGGCTAGCGGGGAAAGGGAGACCCAGTACTTC.

J is TRBJ2-7 and V is TRBV9, with 10 bases fitting TRBD1. Losses at the gene ends were 3 bases for V and 2 bases for J; bases not matched to a gene: 11. The CDR3 loop spans 17 amino acids. Germline assignment: CDR1 SGDLS and CDR2 YYNGEE. The DNA for the CDR3 is TGTGCCAGCAGCGGGGCCCTGGGACAGGGGAAGCCCTACGAGCAGTACTTC. It specifies CASSGALGQGKPYEQYF.

The CDR3 region has the DNA TGTGCCAGCAGTCCCAGCGTCGGGAGAAGGTATGAGCAGTTCTTC. The encoded protein is CASSPSVGRRYEQFF. The chain joins TRBV27 to TRBJ2-1, with D perhaps TRBD2 (6 bases). In germline, CDR1 is MNHEY, CDR2 SMNVEV (reference sequence). This CDR3 region has 15 residues. The germline V and J ends were trimmed by 5 bases and 8 bases, with 19 bases remaining between them.

The chain joins TRBV28 to TRBJ2-7; tentatively, D is TRBD2 (6 bases). The germline V gene encodes CDR1 MDHEN and CDR2 SYDVKM. The CDR3 is 15 amino acids. The germline V and J ends were trimmed by 1 base and 5 bases, with 15 bases remaining between them. CDR3 nucleotides: TGTGCCAGCAGTTTATTGAGGCTAGCGTGGGACGAGCAGTACTTC. Translated, it gives CASSLLRLAWDEQYF.

The chain employs TRBV27 and TRBJ2-1; 7 bases map to TRBD1. The germline gives CDR1 MNHEY, CDR2 SMNVEV (reference sequence). V lost 6 bases, J lost 1 base, and 24 bases stayed unmatched. This CDR3 contains 21 residues. CDR3 residues: CASSQGVVRRGIRGSYNEQFF. The DNA for the CDR3 is TGTGCCAGCAGCCAGGGGGTGGTCCGCAGGGGGATAAGGGGTTCCTACAATGAGCAGTTCTTC.